The 14 T cell receptor beta chains in this list originate from one sample, sequenced in a study of T cell changes during pregnancy in multiple sclerosis. Produced via immunoSEQ multiplex PCR; TCRdb's table is partial and in-frame only. The sample has about 98,000 clones; roughly 94% are singletons. The input for sequencing was peripheral blood, taken after pregnancy. The receptor source for this set is a female donor in good health, enrolled as a control in a pregnancy study.

The chain employs TRBV4-1 and TRBJ1-2; D perhaps matches TRBD1 (5 bases). V lost 4 bases to trimming and J lost 4 bases, with 13 bases between them. This CDR3 has 14 residues. Germline CDR1 is MGHRA and CDR2 is YSYEKL. CDR3 amino acids: CASSPRQGSYGYTF. The CDR3 DNA is TGCGCCAGCAGCCCGCGGCAGGGTTCCTATGGCTACACCTTC.

This clone was picked up one time. The chain is built from TRBV4-1 and TRBJ2-5; possibly TRBD1 for D (6 bases). The CDR3 runs to 15 residues. V lost 4 bases and J 7 bases, leaving 19 bases between the germline ends. The germline gives CDR1 MGHRA, CDR2 YSYEKL. The CDR3 DNA reads TGCGCCAGCAGCCGGGCTACAGGGATCACAGGGACCCAGTACTTC. It specifies CASSRATGITGTQYF.

The rearrangement uses TRBV11-2 and TRBJ1-5; D is possibly TRBD1 (5 bases). CDR3 length: 16 amino acids. The germline V gene has CDR1 SGHAT and CDR2 FQNNGV. The germline V and J ends were trimmed by 5 bases and 2 bases, with 16 bases remaining between them. CDR3 nucleotides: TGTGCCAGCAGCCCAGGAGCGGGGGGTGGCAATCAGCCCCAGCATTTT. This gives the protein CASSPGAGGGNQPQHF.

The chain carries TRBV6-1 and TRBJ1-5, with D uncertain. The CDR3 loop spans 15 amino acids. Germline V CDR1 and CDR2: MNHNS, SASEGT. Between the trimmed V and J ends, which lost 4 bases and 0 bases, there was a span of 10 bases. CDR3 nucleotides: TGTGCCAGCAGTGGGAGCAGTTATAGCAATCAGCCCCAGCATTTT. Translation: CASSGSSYSNQPQHF.

This clone has just one count. The gene calls are TRBV27 and TRBJ1-5; D possibly corresponds to TRBD1 (5 bases). The germline V gene encodes CDR1 MNHEY and CDR2 SMNVEV (reference sequence). This CDR3 comprises 16 residues. V lost 5 bases and J 4 bases, leaving 18 bases between the germline ends. CDR3: CASSPTGTWGNQPQHF. As DNA, the CDR3 is TGTGCCAGCAGTCCCACCGGGACTTGGGGTAATCAGCCCCAGCATTTT.

The rearrangement links TRBV6-5 to TRBJ2-3; no definite D call. The CDR3 is 14 residues long. The germline V gene encodes CDR1 MNHEY and CDR2 SVGAGI. V was clipped by 7 bases and J by 0 bases, with 11 bases between them. This CDR3 is CASKSAPSTDTQYF. CDR3 nucleotides: TGTGCCAGCAAAAGCGCGCCTAGCACAGATACGCAGTATTTT.

The rearrangement links TRBV7-8 to TRBJ1-5; D is ambiguous. Germline CDR1 is SGHVS and CDR2 is FQNEAQ. This CDR3 has 15 amino acids. Trimming cost V 3 bases and J 4 bases, with 13 bases left between them. Here the CDR3 reads CASSFGVSGNQPQHF. In nucleotides, the CDR3 is TGTGCCAGCAGCTTTGGGGTTTCGGGGAATCAGCCCCAGCATTTT.

The chain uses TRBV13 and TRBJ2-7; D is possibly TRBD1 (5 bases). V shed 2 bases and J shed 0 bases, with 11 bases lying between them. This CDR3 region has 15 residues. Germline V gene lookup returns CDR1 PRHDT and CDR2 FYEKMQ (reference sequence). The CDR3 DNA is TGTGCCAGCAGCTTAAGGACATTGAGCTCCTACGAGCAGTACTTC. Protein sequence: CASSLRTLSSYEQYF.

The chain recombines TRBV27 with TRBJ2-2; 10 bases are a match to TRBD2. The CDR3 consists of 17 residues. Looked up from germline, CDR1 is MNHEY and CDR2 is SMNVEV (reference sequence). V shed 3 bases, J shed 3 bases, and the junction held 7 bases outside the gene matches. CDR3 protein: CASSFGASGRYTGELFF. The CDR3 region has the DNA TGTGCCAGCAGTTTTGGTGCTAGCGGGAGATACACCGGGGAGCTGTTTTTT.

The chain couples TRBV6-5 to TRBJ2-1; the D is unclear. CDR3 length: 14 amino acids. Germline V gives CDR1 MNHEY, CDR2 SVGAGI. Trimming removed 2 bases at V and 5 bases at J, with 10 bases between. In DNA, the CDR3 is TGTGCCAGCAGTTACGTGGGCGCTAACAATGAGCAGTTCTTC. This sequence encodes CASSYVGANNEQFF.

J is TRBJ2-1 and V is TRBV5-1; 7 bases are a match to TRBD2. The CDR3 runs 15 residues. J lost 2 bases, V lost 7 bases, and 9 bases had no gene match. Germline assignment: CDR1 SGHRS and CDR2 YFSETQ. CDR3 nucleotides: TGCGCCAGCGGCCGTACGACTAGCCCCTACAATGAGCAGTTCTTC. The encoded protein is CASGRTTSPYNEQFF.

This sequence joins TRBV25-1 and TRBJ1-1, with a weak D call TRBD1 (5 bases). The germline V and J ends were trimmed by 4 bases and 10 bases, with 22 bases remaining between them. CDR1 and CDR2 from the germline V gene are MGHDK and SYGVNS. This CDR3 has 15 residues. This chain's CDR3 is CASSANYQGRGIAFF. The CDR3 DNA follows: TGTGCCAGCAGTGCCAACTATCAGGGAAGGGGCATAGCTTTCTTT.

The rearrangement links TRBV6-5 to TRBJ1-1; the D is unclear. This CDR3 spans 14 amino acids. Germline V gene sequence: CDR1 MNHEY, CDR2 SVGAGI. V was trimmed by 7 bases and J by 2 bases, leaving 14 bases between them. This CDR3 reads CASTSRRGNTEAFF. The DNA for the CDR3 is TGTGCCAGCACGTCCCGGAGAGGTAACACTGAAGCTTTCTTT.

This clone was seen a single time. The chain recombines TRBV27 with TRBJ1-2; 9 bases are a match to TRBD1. Trimming took 6 bases from V and 4 from J; bases not matched to a gene: 12. The V gene's germline CDR1 is MNHEY and CDR2 SMNVEV (reference sequence). The CDR3 runs to 16 residues. The CDR3 protein is CASRRPGQGGIYGYTF. DNA for the CDR3: TGTGCCAGCAGACGCCCGGGACAGGGAGGGATCTATGGCTACACCTTC.